This is a list of T cell receptor beta chains from one sample in a study of CD8 T cells in ankylosing spondylitis. One entry per CDR3 protein, called by TCRdb with MiXCR from the 5' RACE reads. The top ten hold approximately 4.3% of the sample, which has fewer than 200,000 distinct CDR3 sequences, around a sixth seen once. Input material: blood, either unsorted or a sorted T cell fraction (not recorded which). Receptors originate from a male donor aged 5-29 years with ankylosing spondylitis or in good health (not recorded which). Both conserved end residues are part of each CDR3. The order of the fields is clone size, V gene, J gene, D gene, CDR3 DNA, CDR3 protein. A D gene is named only where the DNA matches it firmly. Size is stated for part of the rows, as once, few or many counts, or as a class when the clone is expanded.

clone_size: many; v_call: TRBV12-3/TRBV12-4; j_call: TRBJ1-6; d_call: -; cdr3_nt: TGTGCCAGCATGGCGGGGTTTGGTTCACCCCTCCACTTT; cdr3_aa: CASMAGFGSPLHF
clone_size: -; v_call: TRBV7-3; j_call: TRBJ1-1; d_call: -; cdr3_nt: TGTGCCAGCAGCTTGGGTGGCATGGCTGAAGCTTTCTTT; cdr3_aa: CASSLGGMAEAFF
clone_size: many; v_call: TRBV7-8; j_call: TRBJ2-3; d_call: -; cdr3_nt: TGTGCCAGCAGCGCCTCGGGCACAGATACGCAGTATTTT; cdr3_aa: CASSASGTDTQYF
clone_size: many; v_call: TRBV5-1; j_call: TRBJ2-1; d_call: -; cdr3_nt: TGCGCCAGCAGCCGCGGCCAGCCTCCCGGACTTTCTTACTACAATGAGCAGTTCTTC; cdr3_aa: CASSRGQPPGLSYYNEQFF
clone_size: few; v_call: TRBV29-1; j_call: TRBJ1-2; d_call: -; cdr3_nt: TGCAGCGTTGCGTCACCTTCCTTGGGGGGCTACACCTTC; cdr3_aa: CSVASPSLGGYTF
clone_size: many; v_call: TRBV7-2; j_call: TRBJ2-3; d_call: -; cdr3_nt: TGTGCCAGCAGCTTATGGCCAACGACCTCGACAGATACGCAGTATTTT; cdr3_aa: CASSLWPTTSTDTQYF
clone_size: few; v_call: TRBV6-4; j_call: TRBJ2-1; d_call: -; cdr3_nt: TGTGCCAGCAGTGACTCGCAGGAGAGGGGTGAGCAGTTCTTC; cdr3_aa: CASSDSQERGEQFF
clone_size: many; v_call: TRBV4-2; j_call: TRBJ1-2; d_call: -; cdr3_nt: TGTGCCAGCAGCCAAGTTGGAGGTCGGACAATCTCCTATGGCTACACCTTC; cdr3_aa: CASSQVGGRTISYGYTF
clone_size: many; v_call: TRBV28; j_call: TRBJ1-1; d_call: -; cdr3_nt: TGTGCCAGCATCGGGGGGCCGAACACTGAAGCTTTCTTT; cdr3_aa: CASIGGPNTEAFF
clone_size: many; v_call: TRBV10-1; j_call: TRBJ2-5; d_call: TRBD2; cdr3_nt: TGCGCGCTAGCGGAAGAGACCCAGTACTTC; cdr3_aa: CALAEETQYF
clone_size: many; v_call: TRBV6-5; j_call: TRBJ2-1; d_call: TRBD2; cdr3_nt: TGTGCCAGCAGTTATGGGACTAGCGGGACCGAGCAGTTCTTC; cdr3_aa: CASSYGTSGTEQFF
clone_size: many; v_call: TRBV6-5; j_call: TRBJ2-1; d_call: TRBD1; cdr3_nt: TGTGCCAGCAGCTACAGGGGCTTCAATGAGCAGTTCTTC; cdr3_aa: CASSYRGFNEQFF
clone_size: many; v_call: TRBV10-3; j_call: TRBJ2-2; d_call: -; cdr3_nt: TGTGCCATCAGTGAGCCCACACCAAACACCGGGGAGCTGTTTTTT; cdr3_aa: CAISEPTPNTGELFF
clone_size: many; v_call: TRBV20-1; j_call: TRBJ1-3; d_call: TRBD1; cdr3_nt: TGCAGTGCAGGGACAGGGGCTGGAAACACCATATATTTT; cdr3_aa: CSAGTGAGNTIYF
clone_size: many; v_call: TRBV4-3; j_call: TRBJ1-5; d_call: -; cdr3_nt: TGCGCCAGCAGCCAAGACAGGGGTAAGCCCCAGCATTTT; cdr3_aa: CASSQDRGKPQHF
clone_size: few; v_call: TRBV20-1; j_call: TRBJ1-1; d_call: -; cdr3_nt: TGCAGTGCTCTAAAGAGGGGGAACACTGAAGCTTTCTTT; cdr3_aa: CSALKRGNTEAFF
clone_size: many; v_call: TRBV3-1; j_call: TRBJ1-1; d_call: -; cdr3_nt: TGTGCCAGCAGCCAAGCGGGGCCGGGGGCTTTCTTT; cdr3_aa: CASSQAGPGAFF
clone_size: many; v_call: TRBV7-2; j_call: TRBJ2-7; d_call: -; cdr3_nt: TGTGCCAGCAGCCGCTATGAGCCCCCCTACGAGCAGTACTTC; cdr3_aa: CASSRYEPPYEQYF
clone_size: many; v_call: TRBV20-1; j_call: TRBJ2-5; d_call: TRBD2; cdr3_nt: TGCAGTGCCCCGGCGGGAGGGAAAGAGACCCAGTACTTC; cdr3_aa: CSAPAGGKETQYF